One T cell receptor (beta chain) is described in this entry. Its matching antigen is unknown. PCR involved 60 Vbeta and 13 Jbeta primers. TCRdb's copy holds only in-frame clones and misses some; the assay was immunoSEQ multiplex PCR. The sample records hundreds of thousands of clones, more than 55% being singletons. The ends lost 3 bases at V and 1 base at J; junction bases unmatched: 8. Per germline, CDR1 LNHDA and CDR2 SQIVND (reference sequence). The CDR3 covers 16 residues. This entry is derived from a study of cytomegalovirus exposure and HLA in healthy donors. Broader study findings: The study flagged about 150 TCR beta chains as cytomegalovirus-associated. When presence/absence was analysed, sequencing depth was taken to be roughly uniform across donors. When analyzed later, a missense DCLRE1C variant was found to be linked to TCR beta V- and J-gene trimming.

This clonotype originated in a female donor in good health and CMV-seronegative. Material: PBMCs. V is TRBV19 and J is TRBJ2-7, with 8 bases fitting TRBD1. The CDR3: CASSIRGTGFSYEQYF. CDR3 coding DNA: TGTGCCAGTAGTATCCGGGGGACAGGTTTTTCCTACGAGCAGTACTTC.